Listed here are 20 T cell receptor beta chains from one sample, sequenced in a study of blood T cells in healthy people across ages. The authors ran a second PCR of about 6 to 11 cycles using a sample-barcoded 5' primer and a J-beta primer mix. In TCRdb, the 5' RACE reads were re-called with MiXCR into one record per CDR3 protein. The table records roughly 1.7 million distinct CDR3 sequences, about 35% of them present only once. Sequenced input: blood. The receptors originated from a woman in her twenties or thirties in good health.

The chain uses TRBV30 and TRBJ2-7, with TRBD1 matching 7 bases. Germline V gene lookup returns CDR1 GTSNPN and CDR2 SVGIG (reference sequence). V gave up 3 bases and J gave up 0 bases; unmatched junction bases: 8. The CDR3 totals 15 residues. The CDR3 sequence is CAWSVTGSSSYEQYF. The DNA of the CDR3 is TGTGCCTGGAGCGTGACAGGGAGCAGCTCCTACGAGCAGTACTTC.

The rearrangement links TRBV7-9 to TRBJ2-1, with a possible D match to TRBD1 (6 bases). The germline gives CDR1 SEHNR, CDR2 FQNEAQ (reference sequence). The CDR3 loop spans 14 amino acids. V was cut by 5 bases and J by 7 bases, with 15 bases left in between. The CDR3 nucleotides read TGTGCCAGCAGCACCGGGACACCGGCAAATGAGCAGTTCTTC. Its translation is CASSTGTPANEQFF.

There are many counts of this clonotype. V is TRBV7-2 and J is TRBJ2-1, with 10 positions matching TRBD2. Losses at the gene ends were 7 bases for V and 5 bases for J; bases not matched to a gene: 11. The CDR3 spans 16 residues. Per the germline V gene, CDR1 is SGHTA and CDR2 is FQGNSA. The CDR3, as DNA: TGTGCCAGCACCCGTTACAGCGGGAGGGGGAACAATGAGCAGTTCTTC. Translating gives CASTRYSGRGNNEQFF.

This chain connects TRBV12-3 or TRBV12-4 to TRBJ2-3; 7 positions match TRBD2. With 5 bases clipped from V and 4 bases from J, the junction kept 9 bases outside the gene matches. CDR3 length: 15 residues. The CDR3: CASSRQPTSADTQYF. For the CDR3, the DNA is TGTGCCAGCAGTCGACAGCCCACTAGCGCAGATACGCAGTATTTT.

The gene calls are TRBV4-1 and TRBJ2-5; D is ambiguous. The germline gives CDR1 MGHRA, CDR2 YSYEKL. V lost 1 base and J lost 5, with 14 bases in between. This CDR3 is 15 amino acids long. The CDR3 region is CASSQGRWHGETQYF. The CDR3 DNA is TGCGCCAGCAGCCAAGGGCGGTGGCATGGGGAGACCCAGTACTTC.

The chain carries TRBV6-9 and TRBJ2-1, with D perhaps matching TRBD1 or TRBD2 (5 bases each). The V gene's germline CDR1 is MNHGY and CDR2 SVAAGI. CDR3 length equals 14 residues. Trimming cost V 5 bases and J 6 bases, with 14 bases left between them. In DNA, the CDR3 is TGTGCCAGCAGTCCAACGGGACGTTCCAATGAGCAGTTCTTC. This translates into CASSPTGRSNEQFF.

The rearrangement uses TRBV4-1 and TRBJ1-5; D ambiguous. This CDR3 contains 14 residues. Trimming took 4 bases from V and 9 from J, leaving 16 bases between them. CDR1 and CDR2 from the germline V gene are MGHRA and YSYEKL. The CDR3 region has the DNA TGCGCCAGCAGCCTCAACGTGGGAGGCCCGCCCCAGCATTTT. Amino acid sequence: CASSLNVGGPPQHF.

The chain uses TRBV30 and TRBJ1-6; no clear D. The CDR3 runs to 14 residues. Germline assignment: CDR1 GTSNPN and CDR2 SVGIG (reference sequence). V was cut by 0 bases and J by 8 bases, with 11 bases left in between. This CDR3 is CAWSVTRDDSPLHF. The CDR3 region has the DNA TGTGCCTGGAGTGTCACAAGGGATGATTCACCCCTCCACTTT.

This clonotype occurred a few times. V gene TRBV28 combines with J gene TRBJ1-5, with 9 bases identical to TRBD1. V gave up 8 bases and J gave up 1 base; unmatched junction bases: 9. This CDR3 has 16 residues. CDR1 is MDHEN and CDR2 is SYDVKM in the germline V gene. CDR3 protein: CASVHRGQASNQPQHF. CDR3 nucleotides: TGTGCCAGCGTTCACAGGGGGCAAGCGAGCAATCAGCCCCAGCATTTT.

This clonotype was seen at least ten times. V gene TRBV7-6 combines with J gene TRBJ2-5, with 8 bases lining up with TRBD1. There are 15 residues in the CDR3. The germline gives CDR1 SGHVS, CDR2 FNYEAQ. The J segment lost 5 bases and the V segment lost 2 bases, leaving 7 bases of the junction unmatched. Written as DNA, the CDR3 is TGTGCCAGCAGCTTACAGGGGGCGCGAGTGGAGACCCAGTACTTC. Translating it yields CASSLQGARVETQYF.

This clonotype was counted a single time. A junction end diverges from the germline sequence, so it may reflect a read error. This chain joins TRBV3-1 and TRBJ2-7; the D gene is possibly TRBD2 (5 bases). Germline V gene sequence: CDR1 LGHDT, CDR2 YNNKEL (reference sequence). The CDR3 consists of 14 residues. CDR3 amino acids: CAGSPRAKTYEQYF. CDR3 sequence (DNA): TGTGCCGGCAGCCCGCGGGCTAAGACCTACGAGCAGTACTTC.

Remarks on this clonotype: A much larger clone lies one base from this, so it may be a read error. The chain links TRBV3-1 to TRBJ2-3; 9 positions agree with TRBD1. Germline lookup yields CDR1 LGHDT and CDR2 YNNKEL (reference sequence). The CDR3 extends over 14 amino acids. This CDR3 is CACSDRGSADTQYF. The DNA for the CDR3 is TGTGCCTGCAGCGACAGGGGGAGCGCAGATACGCAGTATTTT.

The chain uses TRBV18 and TRBJ1-5, with no clear D. Between the trimmed V and J ends, which lost 5 bases and 0 bases, there was a span of 11 bases. The CDR3 covers 15 residues. In germline, CDR1 is KGHSH, CDR2 LQKENI. The CDR3 protein is CASSIEKDSNQPQHF. The DNA for the CDR3 is TGTGCCAGCTCAATAGAGAAAGATAGCAATCAGCCCCAGCATTTT.

Note on this clonotype: One junction end disagrees with the germline gene, perhaps due to a read error. The CDR3 DNA sequence: TGCGCCAGCCGAACACCCTCATGGACAGGGGTGTTTGAAGCTTTCTTT. Translated: CASRTPSWTGVFEAFF. The chain employs TRBV28 and TRBJ1-1; TRBD1 agrees at 9 bases. Per germline, CDR1 MDHEN and CDR2 SYDVKM. This CDR3 has 16 residues.

This clonotype was counted only a few times. The J gene is TRBJ2-3, the V gene TRBV6-2 or TRBV6-3, with D unresolved. From germline, CDR1 is MNHEY and CDR2 SVGEGT. The CDR3 has 14 amino acids. Trimming shortened V by 10 bases and J by 7 bases, and 21 bases separated the two germline ends. CDR3 region: CAIRKPTYSHTQYF. CDR3 sequence (DNA): TGTGCCATTCGGAAGCCGACTTACAGCCATACGCAGTATTTT.

V gene TRBV15 combines with J gene TRBJ2-7; weak D call: TRBD1 (5 bases). Germline-derived CDR1 and CDR2 are LNHNV and YYDKDF (reference sequence). The ends were cut back, 1 base at V and 0 bases at J, with 13 bases in the middle. The CDR3 consists of 16 residues. CDR3 nucleotide sequence: TGTGCCACCAGCAGAGGACAGTTCGGTAGCTCCTACGAGCAGTACTTC. This sequence encodes CATSRGQFGSSYEQYF.

The rearrangement uses TRBV10-3 and TRBJ2-1, with 7 bases fitting TRBD1. This CDR3 comprises 16 residues. The germline CDR1 and CDR2 sequences are ENHRY and SYGVKD. V dropped 4 bases and J dropped 4; count of bases not matched to a gene: 10. CDR3 sequence (DNA): TGTGCCATCAGTGGTTCGACAGGGAAAGAGTACAATGAGCAGTTCTTC. Its protein product is CAISGSTGKEYNEQFF.

This clonotype was observed a handful of times. V gene TRBV9 combines with J gene TRBJ2-5; D is tentatively TRBD1 or TRBD2 (8 bases each). This CDR3 is 18 amino acids long. Germline CDR1 SGDLS, CDR2 YYNGEE. Trimming removed 0 bases from V and 1 base from J, with 19 bases in between. Written as DNA, the CDR3 is TGTGCCAGCAGCGTAGGGCAGGGGGCGGGGGGAGTCCAAGAGACCCAGTACTTC. It specifies CASSVGQGAGGVQETQYF.

This rearrangement joins TRBV20-1 to TRBJ1-2; D perhaps matches TRBD1 (5 bases). Germline V CDR1 and CDR2: DFQATT, SNEGSKA (reference sequence). The V gene lost 5 bases and the J gene lost 6 bases, with 13 bases spanning the gap. The CDR3 extends over 12 amino acids. The chain's CDR3 is CSAPRGVNGYTF. The CDR3 coding sequence is TGCAGTGCTCCCCGGGGGGTTAATGGCTACACCTTC.

This clonotype showed up many times. The rearrangement uses TRBV4-1 and TRBJ2-1, with TRBD2 matching over 7 bases. V was clipped by 3 bases and J by 10 bases; unmatched bases: 0. Germline lookup yields CDR1 MGHRA and CDR2 YSYEKL. The CDR3 spans 11 residues. This CDR3 reads CASSQTSEQFF. Here the CDR3 DNA reads TGCGCCAGCAGCCAGACTAGCGAGCAGTTCTTC.